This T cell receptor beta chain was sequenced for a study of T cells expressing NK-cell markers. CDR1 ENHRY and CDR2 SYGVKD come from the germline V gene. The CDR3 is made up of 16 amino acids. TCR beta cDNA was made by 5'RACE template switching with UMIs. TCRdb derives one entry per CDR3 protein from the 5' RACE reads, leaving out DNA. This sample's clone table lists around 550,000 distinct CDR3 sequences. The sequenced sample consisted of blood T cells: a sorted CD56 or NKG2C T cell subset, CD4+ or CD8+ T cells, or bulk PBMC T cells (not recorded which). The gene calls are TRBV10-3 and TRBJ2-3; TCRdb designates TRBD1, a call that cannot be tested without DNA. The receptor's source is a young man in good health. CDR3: CAISETTGTSTDTQYF.